This TCR beta chain emerged from a study of shared clonotypes between healthy human individuals. Some clones are missing from TCRdb's copy, which holds only in-frame ones; the method was immunoSEQ multiplex PCR. The repertoire holds under 2.5 million clones, roughly 90% seen once, with 0.3% to 0.4% in the top ten. Germline V gives CDR1 SGHTA, CDR2 FQGNSA. The length of the CDR3 is 13 residues. The germline V and J ends were trimmed by 5 bases and 2 bases, with 9 bases remaining between them. Both subsets, CD45RA+ naive and CD45RA-negative memory, were split from the CD4+ cells. In the case of this clone: Other nucleotide sequences from this sample produce the same CDR3.

Sequencing input: naive CD4+ T cells from PBMCs. Subset noted: CD45RA+ positively selected. The chain employs TRBV7-2 and TRBJ2-5, with D possibly TRBD1 on 5 matching bases. The receptor comes from a man younger than 35 in good health. Some clones in this sample may be carry-over from other donors' samples. The CDR3 region is CASSRRQQETQYF. CDR3 coding DNA: TGTGCCAGCAGCCGCAGACAGCAAGAGACCCAGTACTTC.